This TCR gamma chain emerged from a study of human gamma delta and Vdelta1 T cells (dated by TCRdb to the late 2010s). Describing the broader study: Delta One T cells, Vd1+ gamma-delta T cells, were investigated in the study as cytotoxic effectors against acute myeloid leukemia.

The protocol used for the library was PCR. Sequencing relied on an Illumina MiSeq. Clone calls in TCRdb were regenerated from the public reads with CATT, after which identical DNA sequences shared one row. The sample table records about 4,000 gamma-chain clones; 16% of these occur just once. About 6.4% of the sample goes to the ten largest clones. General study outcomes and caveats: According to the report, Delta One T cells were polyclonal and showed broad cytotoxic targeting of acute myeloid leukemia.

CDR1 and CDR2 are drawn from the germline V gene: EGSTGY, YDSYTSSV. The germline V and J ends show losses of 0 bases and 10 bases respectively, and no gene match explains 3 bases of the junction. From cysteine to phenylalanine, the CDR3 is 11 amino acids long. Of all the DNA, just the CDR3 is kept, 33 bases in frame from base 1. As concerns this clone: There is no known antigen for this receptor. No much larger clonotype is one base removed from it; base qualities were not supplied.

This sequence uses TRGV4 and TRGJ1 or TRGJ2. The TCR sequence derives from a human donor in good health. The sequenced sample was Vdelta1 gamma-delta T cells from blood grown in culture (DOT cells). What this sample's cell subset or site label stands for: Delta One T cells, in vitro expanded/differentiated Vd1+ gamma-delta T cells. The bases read TGTGCCACCTGGGATGGGCTCAAGAAACTCTTT. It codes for CATWDGLKKLF.